This TCR beta chain was captured by sequencing in a study of blood T cell repertoires in COVID-19. About the research overall: From the United States, Italy and Spain came samples of acute and convalescent COVID-19.

Here immunoSEQ multiplex PCR was the method, and the copy in TCRdb shows in-frame clones only, minus some. The repertoire consists of roughly 220,000 clones, with around 90% occurring once and the leading ten covering about 15%. Germline assignment: CDR1 LGHDT and CDR2 YNNKEL (reference sequence). Trimming at V came to 2 bases and at J to 4 bases, leaving 15 bases not matched to a gene. The CDR3 contains 21 residues. The clonotype originates from a woman aged 45-60 years with acute COVID-19. V gene TRBV3-1 (or the pseudogene TRBV3-2) combines with J gene TRBJ2-2, with 14 bases that match TRBD2. Sequences were obtained from PBMCs or T cells enriched from blood (not recorded which). The CDR3, as DNA: TGTGCCAGCAGCCAATCGGGACTAGCGGGAGTGAAGCGCGTTGGCACCGGGGAGCTGTTTTTT. It codes for CASSQSGLAGVKRVGTGELFF.